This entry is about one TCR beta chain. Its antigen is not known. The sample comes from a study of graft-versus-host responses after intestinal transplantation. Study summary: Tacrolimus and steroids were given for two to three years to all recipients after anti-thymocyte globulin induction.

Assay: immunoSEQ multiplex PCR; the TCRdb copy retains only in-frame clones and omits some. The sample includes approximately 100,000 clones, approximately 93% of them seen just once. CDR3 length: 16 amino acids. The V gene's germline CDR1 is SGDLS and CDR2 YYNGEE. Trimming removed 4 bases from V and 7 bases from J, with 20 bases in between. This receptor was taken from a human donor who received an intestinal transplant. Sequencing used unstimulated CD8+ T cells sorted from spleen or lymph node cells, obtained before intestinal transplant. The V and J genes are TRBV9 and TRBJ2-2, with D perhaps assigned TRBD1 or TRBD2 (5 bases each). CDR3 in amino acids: CASSPRGQGVNGELFF. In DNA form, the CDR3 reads TGTGCCAGCAGCCCCCGCGGGCAGGGAGTTAACGGGGAGCTGTTTTTT.